These 21 T cell receptor beta chains share one sample of origin, sequenced in a study of T-cell memory formation after mild COVID-19 (dated by TCRdb to the early 2020s). The library was obtained by 5' RACE. Sequencing relied on an Illumina NovaSeq 6000. TCRdb's own reprocessing of the public reads used fastp at Q25 and MiXCR and kept productive beta chains. When rows share a CDR3 protein, they turn into one entry using the most common DNA and genes. Within this sample are approximately 300,000 distinct CDR3 sequences, with 15% to 20% of them counted one time only. Together, the top ten hold around 21% of the sample. The source material was PBMCs or a T cell subset sorted from them (not recorded which). The receptor source for this set is a man younger than 35 who had mild COVID-19 (a few samples of this study predate the infection). The sample titles of this study are shuffled in the database, so cell type and time point are left out; the donor was told from shared clones.

The gene calls are TRBV28 and TRBJ2-5; D may be TRBD2 (6 bases). Germline V gene sequence: CDR1 MDHEN, CDR2 SYDVKM. The CDR3 runs 15 residues. V lost 6 bases, J lost 2 bases, and 16 bases lay in between. Here the CDR3 DNA reads TGTGCCAGCAGCCAAGGCGGGGTAGGACAAGAGACCCAGTACTTC. Protein sequence: CASSQGGVGQETQYF.

V gene TRBV12-3 or TRBV12-4 combines with J gene TRBJ2-3; D is possibly TRBD2 (6 bases). The germline V and J ends were trimmed by 4 bases and 4 bases, with 15 bases remaining between them. The CDR3 runs 15 residues. The CDR3 here is CASSSRTKESDTQYF. CDR3 coding DNA: TGTGCCAGCAGTTCCCGGACTAAAGAATCAGATACGCAGTATTTT.

The chain joins TRBV7-8 to TRBJ1-1, with D hard to call. The V gene's germline CDR1 is SGHVS and CDR2 FQNEAQ. This CDR3 region has 12 residues. V was clipped by 4 bases and J by 6 bases, with 9 bases between them. CDR3 region: CASSSSFAEAFF. Here the CDR3 DNA reads TGTGCCAGCAGCTCGTCATTTGCTGAAGCTTTCTTT.

This clonotype was counted only a few times. The chain couples TRBV2 to TRBJ2-5; D might be TRBD2 (6 bases). The germline V and J ends were trimmed by 1 base and 8 bases, with 14 bases remaining between them. The CDR3 extends over 14 amino acids. Looked up from germline, CDR1 is SNHLY and CDR2 is FYNNEI. CDR3 protein: CASSEEAGPNTQYF. As DNA, the CDR3 is TGTGCCAGCAGTGAAGAGGCGGGGCCTAATACCCAGTACTTC.

This rearrangement joins TRBV19 to TRBJ1-5; D is ambiguous. The V and J ends lost 0 bases and 2 bases respectively, with 8 bases between them. CDR1 is LNHDA, CDR2 SQIVND, per germline (reference sequence). The CDR3 has 15 amino acids. DNA for the CDR3: TGTGCCAGTAGTATAGACCGGGGTGGCAATCAGCCCCAGCATTTT. It is translated as CASSIDRGGNQPQHF. The entire variable domain, with the rest obtained from reference TRBV19 and TRBJ1-5, is as follows: DGGITQSPKYLFRKEGQNVTLSCEQNLNHDAMYWYRQDPGQGLRLIYYSQIVNDFQKGDIAEGYSVSREKKESFPLTVTSAQKNPTAFYLCASSIDRGGNQPQHFGDGTRLSIL.

The V call is TRBV2, the J call TRBJ2-4; D is perhaps TRBD2 (6 bases). Germline values: CDR1 SNHLY, CDR2 FYNNEI. This CDR3 has 14 residues. The germline V and J ends were trimmed by 3 bases and 9 bases, with 15 bases remaining between them. The CDR3 sequence: CASSEAREGGIQYF. The CDR3 nucleotides read TGTGCCAGCAGTGAGGCGAGAGAGGGAGGCATTCAGTACTTC.

The J gene is TRBJ1-1, the V gene TRBV7-2, with D tentatively TRBD1 (6 bases). From germline, CDR1 is SGHTA and CDR2 FQGNSA. The germline V and J ends were trimmed by 3 bases and 4 bases, with 21 bases remaining between them. There are 17 residues in the CDR3. The CDR3 loop is CASSFGPPATGLTEAFF. For the CDR3, the DNA is TGTGCCAGCAGCTTCGGGCCCCCTGCTACAGGGCTCACTGAAGCTTTCTTT. The whole variable domain, filled in from reference TRBV7-2 and TRBJ1-1, reads GAGVSQSPSNKVTEKGKDVELRCDPISGHTALYWYRQSLGQGLEFLIYFQGNSAPDKSGLPSDRFSAERTGGSVSTLTIQRTQQEDSAVYLCASSFGPPATGLTEAFFGQGTRLTVV.

The chain combines TRBV12-3 or TRBV12-4 with TRBJ1-5, with TRBD1 as a possible D gene (5 bases). The ends were cut back, 4 bases at V and 0 bases at J, with 10 bases in the middle. The CDR3 runs 15 residues. This CDR3 reads CASSSAGYSNQPQHF. The DNA of the CDR3 is TGTGCCAGCAGTTCCGCAGGGTATAGCAATCAGCCCCAGCATTTT.

This clonotype was counted between two and nine times. V and J are TRBV5-1 and TRBJ2-6; no definite D call. Germline lookup yields CDR1 SGHRS and CDR2 YFSETQ. The CDR3 is 15 residues long. The V end was cut by 4 bases, the J end by 0 bases, with 8 bases between. The CDR3 loop reads CASSLYNSGANVLTF. In nucleotides, the CDR3 is TGCGCCAGCAGCCTGTATAACTCTGGGGCCAACGTCCTGACTTTC.

This clonotype appeared a few times. V is TRBV7-9 and J is TRBJ2-2; D uncertain. The CDR3 consists of 15 residues. With 5 bases removed from V and 7 bases from J, the gap between germline ends came to 17 bases. CDR1 is SEHNR and CDR2 is FQNEAQ in the germline V gene (reference sequence). CDR3 bases: TGTGCCAGCAGCCTGGCCTTGGTGGTCGGCGGGGAGCTGTTTTTT. Protein: CASSLALVVGGELFF.

This clonotype was found a few times. The rearrangement links TRBV5-1 to TRBJ2-2; tentative D call: TRBD1 (6 bases). CDR1 and CDR2 from the germline V gene are SGHRS and YFSETQ. This CDR3 contains 14 residues. The V gene lost 7 bases and the J gene lost 2 bases, with 12 bases spanning the gap. This CDR3 is CASARQENTGELFF. In DNA, the CDR3 is TGCGCCAGCGCACGACAGGAAAACACCGGGGAGCTGTTTTTT.

This clonotype has only a few counts. This CDR3 is CASSLTVREKLFF. The CDR3 nucleotides read TGCGCCAGCAGCTTGACAGTACGAGAAAAACTGTTTTTT. The chain is built from TRBV5-1 and TRBJ1-4; no definite D call. CDR1 is SGHRS, CDR2 YFSETQ, per germline. The CDR3 is 13 residues long. Trimming cost V 1 base and J 8 bases, with 9 bases left between them. The complete variable domain, with remaining parts taken from reference TRBV5-1 and TRBJ1-4, reads KAGVTQTPRYLIKTRGQQVTLSCSPISGHRSVSWYQQTPGQGLQFLFEYFSETQRNKGNFPGRFSGRQFSNSRSEMNVSTLELGDSALYLCASSLTVREKLFFGSGTQLSVL.

This clonotype was seen more than once but under ten times. This chain links TRBV29-1 with TRBJ2-1; a weak D match, TRBD1 (6 bases). This CDR3 contains 13 residues. The V gene's germline CDR1 is SQVTM and CDR2 ANQGSEA. V lost 0 bases and J lost 6, with 9 bases in between. The CDR3 nucleotides read TGCAGCGTTGAAGACAGGGGTACCAATGAGCAGTTCTTC. Translating it yields CSVEDRGTNEQFF.

This clonotype was observed at least ten times. The chain employs TRBV12-3 or TRBV12-4 and TRBJ2-3; D unresolved. This CDR3 spans 11 amino acids. The V end lost 2 bases, the J end lost 5 bases, and 2 bases lay between the germline ends. The CDR3 spells CASSLRDTQYF. CDR3 in DNA: TGTGCCAGCAGTTTAAGAGATACGCAGTATTTT.

In DNA form, the CDR3 reads TGCAGTGCTAGGCTGGGACAGGGCACAACTAATGAAAAACTGTTTTTT. Encoded protein: CSARLGQGTTNEKLFF. This chain links TRBV20-1 with TRBJ1-4, with TRBD1 matching 9 bases. The CDR3 runs to 16 residues. Germline CDR1 DFQATT, CDR2 SNEGSKA (reference sequence). Trimming took 3 bases from V and 0 from J; bases not matched to a gene: 5.

The chain is built from TRBV12-3 or TRBV12-4 and TRBJ2-1; 15 nucleotides match TRBD2. V shed 6 bases, J shed 7 bases, and the junction held 4 bases outside the gene matches. This CDR3 region has 15 residues. Here the CDR3 reads CASRGLAGGLNEQFF. CDR3 nucleotides: TGTGCCAGCAGGGGACTAGCGGGGGGCCTTAATGAGCAGTTCTTC.

This chain uses TRBV20-1 with TRBJ1-1, with 8 bases identical to TRBD1. V trimming: 3 bases; J trimming: 7 bases; junction bases outside the gene matches: 4. The CDR3 spans 12 residues. Germline loops: CDR1 DFQATT, CDR2 SNEGSKA (reference sequence). This CDR3 is CSAREQGVEAFF. CDR3 DNA sequence: TGCAGTGCTAGGGAACAGGGGGTTGAAGCTTTCTTT.

This clonotype has just one count. This rearrangement joins TRBV20-1 to TRBJ2-7, with a possible D match to TRBD2 (6 bases). V lost 5 bases, J lost 7 bases, and 12 bases lay in between. This CDR3 is 11 amino acids long. CDR1 and CDR2 (germline): DFQATT, SNEGSKA (reference sequence). The CDR3 protein is CSARLANEQYF. CDR3 DNA: TGCAGTGCTCGTCTAGCGAATGAGCAGTACTTC.

This clonotype was seen a few times. The rearrangement joins TRBV18 to TRBJ2-7; 9 positions agree with TRBD1. Germline trimming cut 3 bases from V and 5 bases from J; bases unmatched to any gene: 5. Germline V lookup: CDR1 KGHSH, CDR2 LQKENI. The CDR3 consists of 14 residues. CDR3 in amino acids: CASSPGQGNHEQYF. The CDR3 bases are TGTGCCAGCTCACCCGGACAGGGGAACCACGAGCAGTACTTC.

This clonotype has only a few counts. The genes are TRBV5-1 and TRBJ1-1; D gene uncertain. V lost 0 bases, J lost 2 bases, and 11 bases lay in between. The CDR3 is made up of 15 amino acids. Germline CDR1 SGHRS, CDR2 YFSETQ. The CDR3 sequence: CASSLESAGNTEAFF. In DNA, the CDR3 is TGCGCCAGCAGCTTGGAATCTGCGGGAAACACTGAAGCTTTCTTT.

This rearrangement joins TRBV12-3 or TRBV12-4 to TRBJ2-7; D might be TRBD2 (6 bases). Trimming took 8 bases from V and 4 from J, leaving 18 bases between them. The CDR3 covers 14 residues. In DNA form, the CDR3 reads TGTGCCAGCTCGTTAAGCGGGCCTCGTTACGAGCAGTACTTC. Protein sequence: CASSLSGPRYEQYF.